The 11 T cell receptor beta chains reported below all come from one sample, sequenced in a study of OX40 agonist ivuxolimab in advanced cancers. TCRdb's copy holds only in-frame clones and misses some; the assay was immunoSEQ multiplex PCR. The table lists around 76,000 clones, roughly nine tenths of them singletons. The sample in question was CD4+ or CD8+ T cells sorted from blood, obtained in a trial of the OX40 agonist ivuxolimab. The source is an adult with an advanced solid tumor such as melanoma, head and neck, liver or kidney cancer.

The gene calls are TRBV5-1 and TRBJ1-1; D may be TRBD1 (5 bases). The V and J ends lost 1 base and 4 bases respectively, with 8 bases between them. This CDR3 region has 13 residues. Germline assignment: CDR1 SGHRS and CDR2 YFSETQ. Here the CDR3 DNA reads TGCGCCAGCAGCTTGACAGGAAGCACTGAAGCTTTCTTT. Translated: CASSLTGSTEAFF.

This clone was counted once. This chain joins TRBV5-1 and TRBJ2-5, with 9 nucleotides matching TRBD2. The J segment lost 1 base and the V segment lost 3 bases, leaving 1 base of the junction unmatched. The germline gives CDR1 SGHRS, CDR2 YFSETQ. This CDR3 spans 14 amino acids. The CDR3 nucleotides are TGCGCCAGCAGCTATAGCGGGGGCCAAGAGACCCAGTACTTC. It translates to CASSYSGGQETQYF.

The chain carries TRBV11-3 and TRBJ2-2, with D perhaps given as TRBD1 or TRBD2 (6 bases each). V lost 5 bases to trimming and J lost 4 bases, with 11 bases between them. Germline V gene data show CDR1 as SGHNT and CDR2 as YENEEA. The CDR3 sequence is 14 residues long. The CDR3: CASSQEGGTGELFF. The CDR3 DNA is TGTGCCAGCAGCCAAGAGGGGGGCACCGGGGAGCTGTTTTTT. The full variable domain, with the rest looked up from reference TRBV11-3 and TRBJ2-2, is EAGVVQSPRYKIIEKKQPVAFWCNPISGHNTLYWYLQNLGQGPELLIRYENEEAVDDSQLPKDRFSAERLKGVDSTLKIQPAELGDSAVYLCASSQEGGTGELFFGEGSRLTVL.

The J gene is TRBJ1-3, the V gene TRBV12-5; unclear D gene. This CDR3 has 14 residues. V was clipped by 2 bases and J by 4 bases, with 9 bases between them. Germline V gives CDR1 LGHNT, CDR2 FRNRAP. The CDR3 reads CASGLTPLGNTIYF. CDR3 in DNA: TGTGCTAGTGGTTTGACGCCCCTGGGAAACACCATATATTTT.

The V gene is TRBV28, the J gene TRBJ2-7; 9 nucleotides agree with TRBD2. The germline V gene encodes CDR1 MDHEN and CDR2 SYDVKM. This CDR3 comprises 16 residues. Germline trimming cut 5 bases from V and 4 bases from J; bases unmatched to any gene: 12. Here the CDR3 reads CASSPLKSGRPYEQYF. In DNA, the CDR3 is TGTGCCAGCAGTCCTCTAAAGAGCGGGAGGCCATACGAGCAGTACTTC.

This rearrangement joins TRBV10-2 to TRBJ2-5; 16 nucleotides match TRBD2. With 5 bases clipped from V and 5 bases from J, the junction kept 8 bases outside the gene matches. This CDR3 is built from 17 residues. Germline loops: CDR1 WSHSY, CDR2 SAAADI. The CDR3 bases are TGCGCCAGCAGTTGGGGGACTAGCGGGGGGGTGGTCGAGACCCAGTACTTC. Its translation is CASSWGTSGGVVETQYF.

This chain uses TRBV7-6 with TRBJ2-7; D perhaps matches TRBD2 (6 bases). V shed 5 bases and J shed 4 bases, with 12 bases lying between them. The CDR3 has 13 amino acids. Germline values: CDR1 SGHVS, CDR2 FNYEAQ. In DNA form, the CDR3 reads TGTGCCAGCAGCCTTAACCTAGCGTACGAGCAGTACTTC. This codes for CASSLNLAYEQYF. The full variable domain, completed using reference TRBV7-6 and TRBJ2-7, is GAGVSQSPRYKVTKRGQDVALRCDPISGHVSLYWYRQALGQGPEFLTYFNYEAQQDKSGLPNDRFSAERPEGSISTLTIQRTEQRDSAMYRCASSLNLAYEQYFGPGTRLTVT.

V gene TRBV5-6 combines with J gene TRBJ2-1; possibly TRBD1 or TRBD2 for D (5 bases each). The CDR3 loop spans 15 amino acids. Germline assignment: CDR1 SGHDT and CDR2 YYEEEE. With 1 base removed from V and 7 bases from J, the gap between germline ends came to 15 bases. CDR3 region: CASSLKRTTWNEQFF. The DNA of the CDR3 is TGTGCCAGCAGCTTGAAGCGGACAACCTGGAATGAGCAGTTCTTC.

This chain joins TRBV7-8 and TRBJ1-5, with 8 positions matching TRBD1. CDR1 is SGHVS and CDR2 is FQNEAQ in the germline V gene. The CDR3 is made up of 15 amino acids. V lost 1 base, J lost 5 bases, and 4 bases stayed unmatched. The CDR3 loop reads CASSLGTGYDQPQHF. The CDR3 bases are TGTGCCAGCAGCTTAGGGACAGGGTACGATCAGCCCCAGCATTTT.

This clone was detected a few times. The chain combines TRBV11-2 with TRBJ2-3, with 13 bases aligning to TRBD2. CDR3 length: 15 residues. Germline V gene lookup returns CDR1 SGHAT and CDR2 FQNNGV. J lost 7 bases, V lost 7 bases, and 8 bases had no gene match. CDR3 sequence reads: CASKRLAGGPNTQYF. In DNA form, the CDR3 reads TGTGCCAGCAAAAGACTAGCGGGGGGACCAAATACGCAGTATTTT.

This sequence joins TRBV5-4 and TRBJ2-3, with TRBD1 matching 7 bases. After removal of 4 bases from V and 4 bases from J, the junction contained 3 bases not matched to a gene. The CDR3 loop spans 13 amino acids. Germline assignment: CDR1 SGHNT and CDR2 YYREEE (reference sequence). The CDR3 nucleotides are TGTGCCAGCAGCCTGACAGGGTCAGATACGCAGTATTTT. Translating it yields CASSLTGSDTQYF.